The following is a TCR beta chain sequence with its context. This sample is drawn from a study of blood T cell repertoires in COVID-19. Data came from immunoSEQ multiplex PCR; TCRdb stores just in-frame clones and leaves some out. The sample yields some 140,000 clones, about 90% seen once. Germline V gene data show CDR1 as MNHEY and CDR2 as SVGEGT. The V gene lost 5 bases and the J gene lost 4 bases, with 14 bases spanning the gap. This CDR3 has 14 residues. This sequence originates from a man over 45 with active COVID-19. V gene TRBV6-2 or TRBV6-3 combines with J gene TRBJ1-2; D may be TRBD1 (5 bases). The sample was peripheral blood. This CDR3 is CASSNDKGSYGYTF. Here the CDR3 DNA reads TGTGCCAGCAGTAATGACAAGGGGTCCTATGGCTACACCTTC.